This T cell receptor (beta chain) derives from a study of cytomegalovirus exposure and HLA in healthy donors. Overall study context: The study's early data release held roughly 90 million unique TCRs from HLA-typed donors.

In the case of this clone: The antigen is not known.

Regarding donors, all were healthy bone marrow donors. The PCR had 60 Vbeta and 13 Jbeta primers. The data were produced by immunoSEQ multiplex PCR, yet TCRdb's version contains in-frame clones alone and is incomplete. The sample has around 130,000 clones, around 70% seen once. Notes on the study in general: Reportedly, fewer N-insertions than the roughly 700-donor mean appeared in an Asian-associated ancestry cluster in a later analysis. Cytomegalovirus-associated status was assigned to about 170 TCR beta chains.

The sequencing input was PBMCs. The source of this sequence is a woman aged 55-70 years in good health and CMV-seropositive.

The CDR3 region is CASSPAGLMGTGELFF. Written as DNA, the CDR3 is TGCGCCAGCAGCCCGGCCGGACTGATGGGGACCGGGGAGCTGTTTTTT. The chain joins TRBV5-1 to TRBJ2-2; the D gene is possibly TRBD2 (5 bases). The germline V gene encodes CDR1 SGHRS and CDR2 YFSETQ. The CDR3 sequence is 16 residues long. V lost 4 bases, J lost 5 bases, and 18 bases lay in between.